Listed below are T cell receptor beta chains from one sample, sequenced in a study of neurological immune-mediated disorders. MiXCR, run by TCRdb on the 5' RACE reads, gives a single entry per CDR3 protein. The sample has around 56,000 distinct CDR3 sequences, approximately 25% seen once. The source material was PBMCs. These TCRs come from a man in his 60s with HTLV-1-associated myelopathy (HAM/TSP). CDR3s include the opening cysteine and the closing phenylalanine or tryptophan. A D gene is named only where the DNA matches it firmly. Rows give clone size only sometimes, using once, few, many, or a class for an expanded clone.

TRBJ1-2 TRBV5-1 NA NA CARSFATTPNDRISYYTF TGCGCCAGAAGCTTTGCCACGACGCCCAACGACCGGATATCGTATTACACCTTC
TRBJ1-2 TRBV18 NA NA CASSPRAGPHGYTF TGTGCCAGCTCACCACGGGCAGGGCCCCATGGCTACACCTTC
TRBJ2-2 TRBV4-1 NA many CASSHDTDRRTGELFF TGCGCCAGCAGCCACGACACCGACCGAAGAACCGGGGAGCTGTTTTTT
TRBJ1-5 TRBV7-2 NA NA CASSITGIGNQPQHF TGTGCCAGCAGCATCACAGGGATCGGCAATCAGCCCCAGCATTTT
TRBJ2-1 TRBV20-1 TRBD2 many CSATVAGVTNEQFF TGCAGTGCTACCGTAGCGGGAGTCACTAATGAGCAGTTCTTC
TRBJ1-2 TRBV6-1 TRBD1 many CASSEAATGNYGYTF TGTGCCAGCAGTGAAGCTGCGACAGGGAACTATGGCTACACCTTC
TRBJ2-7 TRBV5-1 TRBD1 NA CASSLQTGGWYEQYF TGCGCCAGCAGTTTGCAAACAGGGGGCTGGTACGAGCAGTACTTC
TRBJ1-2 TRBV20-1 NA many CSAPKVNYGYTF TGCAGTGCCCCCAAAGTTAACTATGGCTACACCTTC
TRBJ2-7 TRBV5-1 NA NA CASSLNQRDSTYEQYF TGCGCCAGCAGCTTGAACCAACGGGACTCGACCTACGAGCAGTACTTC
TRBJ1-1 TRBV20-1 NA few CSARSGAMNTEAFF TGCAGTGCTCGCTCTGGGGCTATGAACACTGAAGCTTTCTTT
TRBJ2-1 TRBV20-1 NA NA CSARDQLGLTMRYNEQFF TGCAGTGCTAGAGATCAGTTAGGACTAACAATGAGGTACAATGAGCAGTTCTTC
TRBJ2-7 TRBV10-3 NA NA CAISWDSYEQYF TGTGCCATCAGTTGGGACTCCTACGAGCAGTACTTC
TRBJ1-4 TRBV5-1 NA NA CASSLGDSLNEKLFF TGCGCCAGCAGCTTAGGTGACAGCTTAAATGAAAAACTGTTTTTT
TRBJ2-7 TRBV20-1 TRBD1 many CSARDTGDATYEQYF TGCAGTGCTAGGGACACAGGGGATGCAACCTACGAGCAGTACTTC
TRBJ2-1 TRBV20-1 NA many CSARALRDSYNEQFF TGCAGTGCTAGAGCCCTGCGGGACAGTTACAATGAGCAGTTCTTC
TRBJ2-3 TRBV7-9 NA many CASSFGTFGTDTQYF TGTGCCAGCAGCTTCGGGACGTTTGGCACAGATACGCAGTATTTT
TRBJ2-5 TRBV3-1 NA many CASRERQDQETQYF TGTGCCAGCAGAGAAAGACAGGACCAAGAGACCCAGTACTTC
TRBJ2-3 TRBV6-4 TRBD2 many CASSATSGNTDTQYF TGTGCCAGCAGTGCGACTAGCGGGAACACAGATACGCAGTATTTT
TRBJ1-6 TRBV6-1 TRBD1 NA CASRGQQGKFEPLHF TGTGCCAGCCGAGGGCAACAGGGGAAGTTTGAGCCCCTCCACTTT
TRBJ1-2 TRBV12-3/TRBV12-4 NA many CASSSGGRDANYGYTF TGTGCCAGCAGCTCCGGGGGGAGAGACGCCAACTATGGCTACACCTTC
TRBJ2-1 TRBV5-1 NA many CASSLGGNSYNEQFF TGCGCCAGCAGCTTAGGCGGAAACTCCTACAATGAGCAGTTCTTC
TRBJ2-1 TRBV7-8 NA NA CASSLGVKGGSYNEQFF TGTGCCAGCAGCTTAGGAGTGAAGGGCGGGTCCTACAATGAGCAGTTCTTC
TRBJ2-1 TRBV5-1 NA NA CASTHTGSEPSEQFF TGCGCCAGCACCCACACAGGGTCCGAGCCCAGTGAGCAGTTCTTC
TRBJ2-3 TRBV20-1 NA many CSATQRGTQYF TGCAGTGCTACTCAGAGGGGAACGCAGTATTTT
TRBJ1-5 TRBV15 TRBD1 few CATSREVPGGGQPQHF TGTGCCACCAGCAGAGAAGTACCAGGGGGTGGTCAGCCCCAGCATTTT
TRBJ1-2 TRBV25-1 NA few CASSETGGASGGYTF TGTGCCAGCAGTGAAACAGGCGGGGCAAGTGGTGGCTACACCTTC
TRBJ2-7 TRBV29-1 TRBD2 NA CSVAAGGYEQYF TGCAGCGTCGCAGCGGGAGGCTACGAGCAGTACTTC
TRBJ2-1 TRBV29-1 NA many CSVGGGEQFF TGCAGCGTTGGTGGGGGGGAGCAGTTCTTC
TRBJ2-5 TRBV6-5 NA many CASSYGVTETQYF TGTGCCAGCAGTTACGGGGTAACGGAGACCCAGTACTTC
TRBJ2-7 TRBV5-1 TRBD2 many CASSLGAGSSYEQYF TGCGCCAGCAGCTTGGGAGCGGGATCCTCCTACGAGCAGTACTTC
TRBJ2-3 TRBV6-1 NA many CASSPEVGDTQYF TGTGCCAGCAGTCCGGAAGTAGGAGATACGCAGTATTTT
TRBJ2-7 TRBV20-1 TRBD2 many CSALGGYEQYF TGCAGTGCTCTCGGGGGGTACGAGCAGTACTTC
TRBJ2-3 TRBV5-1 NA NA CASSSGKDTQYF TGCGCCAGCAGCTCCGGGAAAGATACGCAGTATTTT
TRBJ2-7 TRBV29-1 NA NA CSVEASRWQGRYEQYF TGCAGCGTTGAAGCGAGTAGGTGGCAGGGGAGATACGAGCAGTACTTC
TRBJ2-3 TRBV29-1 NA many CSVEDNGIRTDTQYF TGCAGCGTTGAAGATAACGGGATCCGCACAGATACGCAGTATTTT
TRBJ1-1 TRBV18 TRBD1 NA CASSTGGSTEAFF TGTGCCAGCTCAACAGGGGGCTCCACTGAAGCTTTCTTT
TRBJ2-1 TRBV24-1 NA many CATSDVTAYNEQFF TGTGCCACCAGTGATGTCACAGCCTACAATGAGCAGTTCTTC
TRBJ2-1 TRBV5-1 NA many CASSLTLNSYNEQFF TGCGCCAGCAGCTTGACCCTTAACTCCTACAATGAGCAGTTCTTC
TRBJ2-1 TRBV21-1 NA many CASSKDSGRPSGSEQFF TGTGCCAGCAGCAAAGATAGCGGGAGGCCATCGGGGAGTGAGCAGTTCTTC
TRBJ2-6 TRBV6-5 TRBD1 many CASREGQVAAGANVLTF TGTGCCAGCAGGGAAGGACAGGTGGCTGCGGGGGCCAACGTCCTGACTTTC